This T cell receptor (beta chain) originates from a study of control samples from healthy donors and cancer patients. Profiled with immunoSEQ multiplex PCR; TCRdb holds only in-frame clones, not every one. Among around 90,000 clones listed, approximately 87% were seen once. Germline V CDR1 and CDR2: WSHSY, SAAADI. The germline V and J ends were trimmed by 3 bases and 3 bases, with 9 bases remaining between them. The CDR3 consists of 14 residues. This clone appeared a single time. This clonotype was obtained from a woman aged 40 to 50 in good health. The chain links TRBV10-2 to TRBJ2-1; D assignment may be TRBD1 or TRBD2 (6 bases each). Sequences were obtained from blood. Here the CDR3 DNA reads TGCGCCAGCAGTGACCGGGGGCTCTACAATGAGCAGTTCTTC. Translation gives CASSDRGLYNEQFF.